The next 29 T cell receptor beta chains were all read from a single sample in a study of blood T cell repertoires in COVID-19. Data came from immunoSEQ multiplex PCR; TCRdb stores just in-frame clones and leaves some out. The table includes approximately 260,000 clones, about nine tenths detected once. Sequencing was carried out using PBMCs or T cells enriched from blood (not recorded which). These receptors were taken from a woman between 25 and 40 years old with acute COVID-19.

The rearrangement links TRBV28 to TRBJ2-3; 9 bases align to TRBD2. The trim removed 5 bases at V and 3 bases at J, leaving 6 bases unmatched. CDR1 MDHEN and CDR2 SYDVKM come from the germline V gene. The CDR3 is 15 amino acids. CDR3 loop: CASSGGRAMTDTQYF. The CDR3 nucleotides are TGTGCCAGCAGTGGCGGGAGGGCTATGACAGATACGCAGTATTTT.

This rearrangement joins TRBV10-3 to TRBJ1-1; a possible D gene is TRBD1 (6 bases). Trimming took 6 bases from V and 2 from J, leaving 13 bases between them. The length of the CDR3 is 14 residues. Germline CDR1 ENHRY, CDR2 SYGVKD. This chain's CDR3 is CAIRTGTTNTEAFF. DNA of the CDR3: TGTGCCATCAGGACCGGGACAACTAACACTGAAGCTTTCTTT.

The CDR3 region is CSVDSDRANYGYTF. CDR3 in DNA: TGCAGCGTAGACTCGGACAGGGCTAACTATGGCTACACCTTC. V is TRBV29-1 and J is TRBJ1-2, with TRBD1 identical over 8 bases. The CDR3 is 14 residues long. In germline, CDR1 is SQVTM, CDR2 ANQGSEA. Trimming cost V 6 bases and J 0 bases; bases outside gene matches: 6.

The CDR3 nucleotides read TGTGCCAGCAGCTTGGAGATAGCGGGAGCTTACAATGAGCAGTTCTTC. The encoded protein is CASSLEIAGAYNEQFF. V gene TRBV7-8 combines with J gene TRBJ2-1; TRBD2 matches at 9 bases. The trim removed 3 bases at V and 4 bases at J, leaving 7 bases unmatched. The CDR3 consists of 16 residues. From germline, CDR1 is SGHVS and CDR2 FQNEAQ.

The CDR3 coding sequence is TGTGCCAGCAGTGGACGGAGGAGCTATGGCTACACCTTC. Amino acid sequence: CASSGRRSYGYTF. The V gene is TRBV2, the J gene TRBJ1-2, with D uncertain. The V and J ends lost 4 bases and 4 bases respectively, with 10 bases between them. Germline V gene data show CDR1 as SNHLY and CDR2 as FYNNEI. The length of the CDR3 is 13 residues. Full variable domain (rest looked up from reference TRBV2 and TRBJ1-2): EPEVTQTPSHQVTQMGQEVILRCVPISNHLYFYWYRQILGQKVEFLVSFYNNEISEKSEIFDDQFSVERPDGSNFTLKIRSTKLEDSAMYFCASSGRRSYGYTFGSGTRLTVV.

The chain links TRBV28 to TRBJ2-7, with D hard to call. Germline values: CDR1 MDHEN, CDR2 SYDVKM. Trimming took 4 bases from V and 5 from J, leaving 6 bases between them. This CDR3 region has 11 residues. The CDR3 DNA sequence: TGTGCCAGCAGTTCCACTCACGAGCAGTACTTC. This gives the protein CASSSTHEQYF.

This chain joins TRBV7-9 and TRBJ1-4; no firm D call. Germline loops: CDR1 SEHNR, CDR2 FQNEAQ (reference sequence). The CDR3 has 15 amino acids. The germline V and J ends were trimmed by 4 bases and 3 bases, with 12 bases remaining between them. The CDR3 spells CASSSIGEPNEKLFF. Written as DNA, the CDR3 is TGTGCCAGCAGCTCTATAGGAGAACCTAATGAAAAACTGTTTTTT.

J is TRBJ1-5 and V is TRBV19; D might be TRBD1 (6 bases). CDR1 LNHDA and CDR2 SQIVND come from the germline V gene (reference sequence). The CDR3 has 16 residues. V lost 7 bases to trimming and J lost 2 bases, with 18 bases between them. CDR3 amino acids: CASKTGPRSGNQPQHF. CDR3 sequence (DNA): TGTGCCAGTAAAACAGGGCCCAGAAGCGGCAATCAGCCCCAGCATTTT.

The chain joins TRBV9 to TRBJ2-2; D remains unclear. V was shortened by 0 bases and J by 8 bases, with 8 bases between the two germline ends. CDR1 and CDR2 (germline): SGDLS, YYNGEE. This CDR3 has 13 amino acids. The CDR3 DNA follows: TGTGCCAGCAGCGTAGTCCAAAATGGGGAGCTGTTTTTT. The encoded protein is CASSVVQNGELFF.

The J gene is TRBJ1-2, the V gene TRBV2; weak D call: TRBD1 (6 bases). The CDR3 sequence is 13 residues long. CDR1 is SNHLY and CDR2 is FYNNEI in the germline V gene. The V gene lost 7 bases and the J gene lost 4 bases, with 13 bases spanning the gap. The CDR3 DNA reads as TGTGCCAGCAAACACAGGGAGGGCTATGGCTACACCTTC. This translates into CASKHREGYGYTF.

The chain couples TRBV12-3 or TRBV12-4 to TRBJ1-4, with D possibly being TRBD1 (6 bases). Trimming pared 3 bases from V and 8 bases from J, leaving 10 bases between. The CDR3 totals 13 residues. The CDR3 sequence: CASSFGGREKLFF. The CDR3 region has the DNA TGTGCCAGCAGTTTCGGGGGGCGGGAAAAACTGTTTTTT.

This rearrangement joins TRBV3-1 (or the pseudogene TRBV3-2) to TRBJ2-1; TRBD2 is a possible D gene (8 bases). CDR3 length: 15 amino acids. Trimming took off 5 bases at V and 3 bases at J, with 14 bases between the two ends. Germline assignment: CDR1 LGHDT and CDR2 YNNKEL (reference sequence). The CDR3 protein is CASSIAGQRYNEQFF. DNA of the CDR3: TGTGCCAGCAGCATAGCGGGACAGCGCTACAATGAGCAGTTCTTC.

J is TRBJ1-2 and V is TRBV7-8; 11 bases fit TRBD1. The CDR3 length is 17 residues. Trimming at V came to 5 bases and at J to 6 bases, leaving 14 bases not matched to a gene. Looked up from germline, CDR1 is SGHVS and CDR2 is FQNEAQ. Here the CDR3 reads CASSQERLDRGRNGYTF. The CDR3 DNA is TGTGCCAGCAGCCAGGAGCGGTTGGACAGGGGGCGGAATGGCTACACCTTC.

In DNA form, the CDR3 reads TGTGCCAGCAAACCCCGGGACAGGGCCAATTCACCCCTCCACTTT. Protein: CASKPRDRANSPLHF. The chain combines TRBV27 with TRBJ1-6; 9 bases are a match to TRBD1. Germline V lookup: CDR1 MNHEY, CDR2 SMNVEV (reference sequence). There are 15 residues in the CDR3. V gave up 7 bases and J gave up 7 bases; unmatched junction bases: 8.

This chain connects TRBV27 to TRBJ2-2; 8 bases are shared with TRBD1. Germline CDR1 reads MNHEY; CDR2 reads SMNVEV (reference sequence). J was trimmed by 7 bases and V by 8 bases; bases with no gene match: 3. The CDR3 contains 12 residues. The DNA of the CDR3 is TGTGCCAGCGGAACAGGGGGCGGGGAGCTGTTTTTT. Translation: CASGTGGGELFF.

This chain uses TRBV21-1 with TRBJ1-2; the DNA was not used to check the table's D call, TRBD1. TRBV21-1 is classified as a pseudogene. This CDR3 is built from 15 residues. The CDR3 bases are TGTGCCAGCAGCAGTCCCGGGACAGGGGACTATGGCTACACCTTC. Protein: CASSSPGTGDYGYTF.

The chain employs TRBV5-1 and TRBJ2-7; TRBD2 might be the D (6 bases). This CDR3 is 16 amino acids long. Germline CDR1 and CDR2: SGHRS and YFSETQ. Trimming took off 0 bases at V and 2 bases at J, with 15 bases between the two ends. CDR3: CASSLAGAKRAYEQYF. The CDR3 nucleotides are TGCGCCAGCAGCTTGGCCGGAGCGAAGCGGGCCTACGAGCAGTACTTC.

This chain connects TRBV3-1 (or the pseudogene TRBV3-2) to TRBJ1-1, with D maybe TRBD1 (5 bases). In germline, CDR1 is LGHDT, CDR2 YNNKEL (reference sequence). The ends were cut back, 2 bases at V and 1 base at J, with 8 bases in the middle. This CDR3 has 14 amino acids. The CDR3 DNA reads as TGTGCCAGCAGCCAATACGGACAGAACACTGAAGCTTTCTTT. Protein: CASSQYGQNTEAFF.

V usage is TRBV29-1 and J usage is TRBJ1-1, with TRBD1 matching 8 bases. V lost 7 bases, J lost 4 bases, and 11 bases stayed unmatched. The CDR3 length is 14 residues. In germline, CDR1 is SQVTM, CDR2 ANQGSEA. The chain's CDR3 is CSAQQGGWGTEAFF. The CDR3 DNA reads as TGCAGCGCCCAACAGGGGGGTTGGGGCACTGAAGCTTTCTTT.

This sequence joins TRBV13 and TRBJ2-1, with D unclear. Germline V gives CDR1 PRHDT, CDR2 FYEKMQ (reference sequence). This CDR3 spans 12 amino acids. The V and J ends lost 2 bases and 10 bases respectively, with 9 bases between them. The CDR3 region is CASSLTSTEQFF. The DNA of the CDR3 is TGTGCCAGCAGCTTAACGAGTACGGAGCAGTTCTTC.

This chain joins TRBV10-3 and TRBJ2-5; weak D call: TRBD2 (6 bases). With 11 bases removed from V and 2 bases from J, the gap between germline ends came to 9 bases. Germline loops: CDR1 ENHRY, CDR2 SYGVKD. This CDR3 spans 11 amino acids. CDR3 nucleotide sequence: TGTGCCGTGGGGGGTCAAGAGACCCAGTACTTC. Amino acids: CAVGGQETQYF.

The V gene is TRBV18, the J gene TRBJ2-5; 10 positions match TRBD2. This CDR3 comprises 16 residues. The V segment lost 3 bases and the J segment 6 bases; nucleotides outside the gene matches: 10. CDR1 and CDR2 (germline): KGHSH, LQKENI. Here the CDR3 DNA reads TGTGCCAGCTCACCGAGCGGGGGGGCCTTATTCCAGACCCAGTACTTC. Translating it yields CASSPSGGALFQTQYF.

The genes are TRBV5-1 and TRBJ2-7, with 8 bases identical to TRBD2. CDR1 and CDR2 (germline): SGHRS, YFSETQ. The CDR3 spans 13 residues. The junction had 9 bases not matched to a gene; V was cut back by 4 bases and J by 9 bases. The DNA for the CDR3 is TGCGCCAGCAGCCAAACGACTAGCGCGGGGCAGTACTTC. It specifies CASSQTTSAGQYF.

The V gene is TRBV18, the J gene TRBJ1-1, with unresolved D. Trimming stripped 1 base from V and 0 bases from J, with 12 bases between. The CDR3 length is 16 residues. The V gene's germline CDR1 is KGHSH and CDR2 LQKENI. This CDR3 reads CASSPRGGAVNTEAFF. The CDR3 bases are TGTGCCAGCTCACCACGTGGAGGCGCGGTGAACACTGAAGCTTTCTTT.

The gene calls are TRBV4-1 and TRBJ2-5; TRBD2 aligns across 14 bases. The CDR3 consists of 17 residues. CDR1 is MGHRA and CDR2 is YSYEKL in the germline V gene. J was trimmed by 5 bases and V by 3 bases; bases with no gene match: 8. The CDR3, as DNA: TGCGCCAGCAGCCAGGAGACTAGCGGGAGGGCCTTGGAGACCCAGTACTTC. This codes for CASSQETSGRALETQYF.

The chain carries TRBV6-5 and TRBJ1-1; 9 bases line up with TRBD1. Germline V lookup: CDR1 MNHEY, CDR2 SVGAGI. The V segment lost 9 bases and the J segment 1 base; nucleotides outside the gene matches: 9. The CDR3 is 15 amino acids. The CDR3 DNA is TGTGCCAGTAGTCGGGACAGGGCGGGGAACACTGAAGCTTTCTTT. Protein: CASSRDRAGNTEAFF.

The gene calls are TRBV10-3 and TRBJ1-6; D might be TRBD1 (5 bases). Germline values: CDR1 ENHRY, CDR2 SYGVKD. The germline V and J ends were trimmed by 2 bases and 7 bases, with 12 bases remaining between them. This CDR3 region has 15 residues. The CDR3 bases are TGTGCCATCAGTGAGATGACAGTGGGAAATTCACCCCTCCACTTT. Its translation is CAISEMTVGNSPLHF.

J is TRBJ2-3 and V is TRBV11-2, with D possibly TRBD1 on 6 matching bases. Germline V gene sequence: CDR1 SGHAT, CDR2 FQNNGV. This CDR3 is built from 12 residues. V was trimmed by 6 bases and J by 5 bases, leaving 9 bases between them. The CDR3 sequence: CASRIGGDTQYF. CDR3 bases: TGTGCCAGCAGAATAGGGGGAGATACGCAGTATTTT.

This clone was counted once. V usage is TRBV6-2 or TRBV6-3 and J usage is TRBJ2-7, with TRBD1 matching 7 bases. The CDR3 has 16 residues. The germline V gene encodes CDR1 MNHEY and CDR2 SVGEGT. After removal of 2 bases from V and 4 bases from J, the junction contained 11 bases not matched to a gene. In DNA, the CDR3 is TGTGCCAGCAGTTACCGCCGACAGGGCGATCCGTACGAGCAGTACTTC. As protein: CASSYRRQGDPYEQYF.